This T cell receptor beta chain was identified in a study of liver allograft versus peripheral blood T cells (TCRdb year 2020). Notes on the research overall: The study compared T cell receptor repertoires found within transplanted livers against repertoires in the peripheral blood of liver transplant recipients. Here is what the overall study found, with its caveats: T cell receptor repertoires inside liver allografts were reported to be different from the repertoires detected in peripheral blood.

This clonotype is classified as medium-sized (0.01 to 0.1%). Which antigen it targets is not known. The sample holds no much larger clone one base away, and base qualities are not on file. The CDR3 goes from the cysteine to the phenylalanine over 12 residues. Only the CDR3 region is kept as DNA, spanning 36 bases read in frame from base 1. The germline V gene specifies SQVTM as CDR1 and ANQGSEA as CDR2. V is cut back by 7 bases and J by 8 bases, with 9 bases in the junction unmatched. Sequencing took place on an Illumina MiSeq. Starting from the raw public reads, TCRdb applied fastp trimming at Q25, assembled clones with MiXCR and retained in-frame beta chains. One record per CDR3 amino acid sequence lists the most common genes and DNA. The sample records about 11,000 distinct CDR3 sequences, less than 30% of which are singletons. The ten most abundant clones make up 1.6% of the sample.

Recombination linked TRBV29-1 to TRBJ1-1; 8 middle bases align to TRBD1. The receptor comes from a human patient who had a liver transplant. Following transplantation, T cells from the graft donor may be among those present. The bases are TGCAGCGCGAGATGGACAGGGACCGAAGCTTTCTTT. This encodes CSARWTGTEAFF.